This TCR beta chain is from a study of blood T cell repertoires in COVID-19. As for the study in general: There were acute and convalescent COVID-19 samples, and they came from the United States, Italy and Spain.

Germline V CDR1 and CDR2: SQVTM, ANQGSEA. J gave up 3 bases and V 6 bases, and 7 bases lay outside the gene matches. This CDR3 has 14 residues. TCRdb's copy holds only in-frame clones and misses some; the assay was immunoSEQ multiplex PCR. Of about 180,000 clones in the sample, 84% were seen once. The V gene is TRBV29-1, the J gene TRBJ2-2; 7 bases are a match to TRBD2. This receptor was taken from a human donor in a cohort sampled during active COVID-19. Sequenced: peripheral blood. CDR3 nucleotides: TGCAGCGTCGGCGACCTAGCGGACACCGGGGAGCTGTTTTTT. This codes for CSVGDLADTGELFF.